The text below deals with one T cell receptor beta chain. Its antigen remains unidentified. The sample originates from a study of vaccination and CD4 T cells after COVID-19. Once obtained from cultured CD4+ T cells, the DNA was sequenced using the Oncomine TCR Beta short-read assay. CD4+ T cells were cultured, and genomic DNA was extracted from them. MiXCR was run by TCRdb on the PCR reads, yielding one entry per CDR3 protein. The repertoire includes about 9,000 distinct CDR3 sequences, 30% to 45% of them detected once, and about 19% sits in the top ten. Treatment meaning: roughly nine-day PBMC culture with coronavirus spike peptide pools or control peptides (ViraFEST assay). Prior to the COVID-19 pandemic (2011-2018), the unexposed donor's CD4+ T cells were collected. ViraFEST relied on peptide pools to expand antigen-specific T cells; the TCRs were sequenced afterward. Cultures used a few million PBMCs per well, about 10 IU/ml IL-2 and 9.5 to 10 ug/ml peptides. Both day 3 and day 7 involved replacing half of the medium with fresh IL-2 medium. Negative selection purified CD4+ T cells after approximately eleven days of culture.

The CDR3 totals 17 residues. Germline V CDR1 and CDR2: MNHEY, SVGEGT. The sequencing input was CD4+ T cells from blood, cultured in vitro. The chain couples TRBV6-2 or TRBV6-3 to TRBJ2-1; 9 bases fit TRBD2. The TCR originated in a human donor in good health. The CDR3 coding sequence is TGTACGACCAAAGGGGCGGGAGGGCCTAGTTTATACAATGAGCAGTTCTTC. It specifies CTTKGAGGPSLYNEQFF.